The 10 T cell receptor beta chains below all came from one sample that was sequenced in a study of prognosis after radiotherapy for stage I lung cancer. Genomic DNA was the source, and TCR beta CDR3 was amplified from it by two-round multiplex PCR. The first round of PCR was done with primers that matched each TRBV and TRBJ gene. Each CDR3 protein is one row after TCRdb ran MiXCR on the multiplex PCR reads. In the table there are almost 20,000 distinct CDR3 sequences, roughly 28% of which are singletons. Sequenced here: PBMCs, sampled before or after stereotactic body radiation therapy (not recorded which). Source of these receptors: a donor over 45 with non-small cell lung cancer.

This clonotype has at least ten counts. The chain uses TRBV19 and TRBJ2-1; 15 bases map to TRBD2. The germline CDR1 and CDR2 sequences are LNHDA and SQIVND (reference sequence). The CDR3 loop spans 18 amino acids. The J segment lost 3 bases and the V segment lost 7 bases, leaving 10 bases of the junction unmatched. CDR3 nucleotides: TGTGCCAGTACCCCCCTGGGACTAGCGGGAGGTAACTACAATGAGCAGTTCTTC. Amino acids: CASTPLGLAGGNYNEQFF.

This clonotype was counted ten times or more. V gene TRBV28 combines with J gene TRBJ1-6; 7 bases map to TRBD1. The CDR3 loop spans 15 amino acids. Per the germline V gene, CDR1 is MDHEN and CDR2 is SYDVKM. After removal of 5 bases from V and 5 bases from J, the junction contained 6 bases not matched to a gene. The CDR3 loop reads CASSIPDRDNSPLHF. CDR3 nucleotide sequence: TGTGCCAGCAGTATTCCCGACAGGGATAATTCACCCCTCCACTTT.

This clonotype was seen at least ten times. The CDR3 coding sequence is TGTGCCAGCAGCCAAGACCCGACAGTAACTGGGGAGACCCAGTACTTC. Its translation is CASSQDPTVTGETQYF. The chain joins TRBV3-1 to TRBJ2-5; TRBD1 might be the D (5 bases). The germline V gene has CDR1 LGHDT and CDR2 YNNKEL (reference sequence). The CDR3 loop spans 16 amino acids. Trimming took 0 bases from V and 5 from J, leaving 16 bases between them.

This clonotype was recorded at least ten times. The genes are TRBV19 and TRBJ2-7, with a weak D call TRBD2 (6 bases). The CDR3 loop spans 13 amino acids. Trimming removed 7 bases at V and 3 bases at J, with 13 bases between. CDR1 is LNHDA and CDR2 is SQIVND in the germline V gene (reference sequence). CDR3 nucleotide sequence: TGTGCCAGTAACCCGGGAGCGGACTACGAGCAGTACTTC. Its protein is CASNPGADYEQYF.

This clonotype came up many times. The chain uses TRBV28 and TRBJ1-1; no reliable D call. The CDR3 runs to 12 residues. The V end was cut by 7 bases, the J end by 5 bases, with 11 bases between. Germline V gene sequence: CDR1 MDHEN, CDR2 SYDVKM. This CDR3 is CASNSRGTEAFF. The CDR3 region has the DNA TGTGCCAGCAATTCCCGAGGGACTGAAGCTTTCTTT. Supplemented by reference TRBV28 and TRBJ1-1, the full variable domain reads DVKVTQSSRYLVKRTGEKVFLECVQDMDHENMFWYRQDPGLGLRLIYFSYDVKMKEKGDIPEGYSVSREKKERFSLILESASTNQTSMYLCASNSRGTEAFFGQGTRLTVV.

As for this clonotype: A single base is all that separates this from a far larger clone, so a read error is likely. The rearrangement joins TRBV7-9 to TRBJ1-5, with TRBD1 as a possible D gene (6 bases). From germline, CDR1 is SEHNR and CDR2 FQNEAQ (reference sequence). The CDR3 runs 14 residues. V dropped 9 bases and J dropped 1 base, with 13 bases sitting between them. This CDR3 is CASKPGTSNQPQHF. Here the CDR3 DNA reads TGTGCCAGTAAACCCGGGACAAGCAATCAGCCCCAGCATTTT.

This clonotype was counted many times. The V and J genes are TRBV2 and TRBJ1-4; D call uncertain. Between the trimmed V and J ends, which lost 7 bases and 0 bases, there was a span of 12 bases. CDR1 and CDR2 (germline): SNHLY, FYNNEI. This CDR3 spans 15 amino acids. CDR3 residues: CASIKGDATNEKLFF. The DNA for the CDR3 is TGTGCCAGCATTAAGGGTGATGCAACTAATGAAAAACTGTTTTTT.

This clonotype qualifies as medium-sized. The chain employs TRBV12-3 or TRBV12-4 and TRBJ2-7; 13 positions agree with TRBD2. The CDR3 is 14 amino acids. The V and J ends lost 5 bases and 7 bases, in that order; junction bases with no gene match: 5. CDR3 protein: CASSPRTSGGEQYF. DNA for the CDR3: TGTGCCAGCAGTCCCCGGACTAGCGGGGGTGAGCAGTACTTC.

This clonotype showed up many times. The chain carries TRBV7-2 and TRBJ2-3; 8 nucleotides agree with TRBD1. There are 14 residues in the CDR3. The V and J ends lost 3 bases and 7 bases, in that order; junction bases with no gene match: 6. Germline CDR1 SGHTA, CDR2 FQGNSA. CDR3 region: CASSFGTGAYTQYF. The CDR3 bases are TGTGCCAGCAGCTTCGGGACAGGAGCATATACGCAGTATTTT. Drawing the rest from reference TRBV7-2 and TRBJ2-3, the complete variable domain is GAGVSQSPSNKVTEKGKDVELRCDPISGHTALYWYRQSLGQGLEFLIYFQGNSAPDKSGLPSDRFSAERTGGSVSTLTIQRTQQEDSAVYLCASSFGTGAYTQYFGPGTRLTVL.

This clonotype was observed many times. The DNA for the CDR3 is TGTGCCAGCAGCTTCCCCCCGGCAGAGACCCAGTACTTC. Its translation: CASSFPPAETQYF. The rearrangement joins TRBV11-2 to TRBJ2-5; D not certain. V gave up 3 bases and J gave up 4 bases, with 9 bases separating them. The germline CDR1 and CDR2 sequences are SGHAT and FQNNGV. The CDR3 totals 13 residues.